This T cell receptor (beta chain) derives from a study of T-cell memory formation after mild COVID-19 (dated by TCRdb to about 2021). Concerning the study at large: TCR sequence clusters from the two donors were found to be largely donor specific. In a couple of donors, T-cell clones that expanded and contracted after mild COVID-19 were tracked by sequencing TCRalpha and TCRbeta repertoires over time. Two young, previously healthy adult volunteers made up the cohort, one male and one female. The research as a whole found: Some responding clones were detected in pre-infection memory, suggesting pre-existing cross-reactive memory T cells joined the SARS-CoV-2 response. The second-wave clones that peaked on day 37 were not confirmed to be SARS-CoV-2 specific. Clones that contracted from day 15 to 85 showed balanced CD4/CD8 phenotypes, whereas a second wave of clones that expanded from day 15 to 37 leaned towards CD4+. Contracting CD4+ clones appeared mostly in the CM and EM memory subsets, whereas CD8+ clones were enriched in EMRA. Only a couple of mild cases were covered in the study, and larger cohorts including severe cases with pre-infection samples were considered necessary.

From the cysteine up to the phenylalanine, the CDR3 has a length of 16 residues. Only the CDR3 portion is preserved as DNA: 48 bases, with reading frame beginning at the first base. CDR1 and CDR2, per the germline V gene (reference sequence), are DFQATT and SNEGSKA. The junction carries 18 bases between V and J, which are trimmed by 3 bases and 3 bases respectively. Ficoll-Paque density gradient centrifugation was used to isolate PBMCs. Sequencing instrument: Illumina NovaSeq 6000. TCRalpha and TCRbeta cDNA libraries were built by 5'RACE with constant-segment primers, adding sample barcodes and unique molecular identifiers. RNA was extracted from every sample with Trizol reagent. Amplification of the libraries took two PCR steps, and the second step added a second sample barcode plus Illumina TruSeq adapters. The libraries were sequenced on an Illumina NovaSeq using 2 x 150 bp paired-end reads. Under the source paper's analysis protocol: With migec v1.2.7, reads were demultiplexed and then collapsed into UMI-guided consensus sequences. Using mixcr v2.1.11, UMI consensuses were aligned to TRA and TRB V and J templates and then assembled into clonotypes. Clonotypes were classified as expanded or contracted when called significant by both edgeR and NoisET, with noise models trained on biological replicates. edgeR calls used a false discovery rate-adjusted p below 0.01 and a log2 fold-change threshold of 1. As an exploratory analysis of dynamics, PCA with hierarchical clustering was applied to max-normalized trajectories of the 1000 most abundant clonotypes. Separately sequenced CD4+ and CD8+ repertoires were used to assign a CD4 or CD8 phenotype to each responding clone. TCRdb reprocessing: public reads trimmed at Q25 with fastp, clones called with MiXCR, in-frame beta chains kept. Rows matching on CDR3 protein sequence are summarized as one entry with the most common DNA and genes. TCRdb, rather than the study authors, made the V and J calls. The sample has fewer than 350,000 distinct CDR3 sequences on record, 15% to 20% of them singletons. The ten most abundant clones make up 20% to 25% of the sample.

This clonotype has just one count. Its antigen target is currently unknown. It has no much larger one-base neighbor in the sample; base qualities were not kept. A lone read gives weak evidence. The chain joins TRBV20-1 to TRBJ1-5; the best D guess is TRBD1, with 6 bases matching. The sample taken for sequencing was PBMCs or a T cell subset sorted from them (not recorded which). The clonotype originates from a man younger than 35 who had mild COVID-19 (a few samples of this study predate the infection). The sample titles of this study are shuffled in the database, so cell type and time point are left out; the donor was told from shared clones. The nucleotide sequence reads as follows: TGCAGTGCTAGGTTTGACGGACAGCCATACAATCAGCCCCAGCATTTT. This codes for CSARFDGQPYNQPQHF.